The 31 T cell receptor beta chains reported below all come from one sample, sequenced in a study of T cells expressing NK-cell markers. TCRdb reworked the 5' RACE reads into one entry per CDR3 protein, no DNA. The sample holds some 500,000 distinct CDR3 sequences. Sequencing was performed on blood T cells: a sorted CD56 or NKG2C T cell subset, CD4+ or CD8+ T cells, or bulk PBMC T cells (not recorded which). The receptors derive from a woman aged 50 to 60 in good health.

The rearrangement joins TRBV11-1 to TRBJ2-2; TCRdb names TRBD2, which stays unverified in the absence of DNA. This CDR3 is built from 15 residues. Looked up from germline, CDR1 is SGHAT and CDR2 is FQDESV (reference sequence). The CDR3 here is CASSYRERDTGELFF.

This chain uses TRBV7-9 with TRBJ2-3. This CDR3 contains 16 residues. Germline-derived CDR1 and CDR2 are SEHNR and FQNEAQ (reference sequence). The CDR3 spells CASSLVLQAGTDTQYF.

J is TRBJ2-1 and V is TRBV6-5; TCRdb indicates TRBD2, and absent DNA this call remains unverified. The CDR3 sequence is 15 residues long. Germline CDR1 is MNHEY and CDR2 is SVGAGI. The CDR3: CASSQIEGGRDEQFF.

The CDR3 reads CSARAYLIGSNEQFF. The J gene is TRBJ2-1, the V gene TRBV20-1; the TRBD2 assignment by TCRdb is unverifiable without DNA. CDR3 size: 15 residues. Germline assignment: CDR1 DFQATT and CDR2 SNEGSKA (reference sequence).

The chain carries TRBV20-1 and TRBJ2-7. Germline V gene lookup returns CDR1 DFQATT and CDR2 SNEGSKA (reference sequence). The CDR3 is made up of 14 amino acids. CDR3 protein: CSARDTGGPYEQYF.

The CDR3 loop is CASSLRKGSTSSYNSPLHF. This chain links TRBV27 with TRBJ1-6. In germline, CDR1 is MNHEY, CDR2 SMNVEV (reference sequence). CDR3 size: 19 residues.

The chain carries TRBV5-1 and TRBJ1-4. This CDR3 is 12 amino acids long. The germline V gene encodes CDR1 SGHRS and CDR2 YFSETQ. The CDR3: CASTYNNENLFF.

The CDR3 loop reads CSASPGGSTDTQYF. This rearrangement joins TRBV20-1 to TRBJ2-3; TCRdb proposes TRBD2, but this gene call is untestable without DNA. Looked up from germline, CDR1 is DFQATT and CDR2 is SNEGSKA (reference sequence). The CDR3 consists of 14 residues.

The chain combines TRBV5-5 with TRBJ1-2. From germline, CDR1 is SGHKS and CDR2 YYEKEE (reference sequence). The length of the CDR3 is 15 residues. CDR3 sequence: CASSLREIGPYGYTF.

The V gene is TRBV11-2, the J gene TRBJ2-2; the D gene TCRdb calls, TRBD2, cannot be checked with no DNA. This CDR3 is built from 14 residues. Germline CDR1 is SGHAT and CDR2 is FQNNGV. CDR3 sequence reads: CASSPLGLPGELFF.

V and J are TRBV20-1 and TRBJ2-7; absent DNA, TCRdb's TRBD2 call cannot be checked. Germline V gene sequence: CDR1 DFQATT, CDR2 SNEGSKA (reference sequence). The CDR3 has 14 residues. The CDR3 spells CSAGRLAGSYEQYF.

The chain is built from TRBV25-1 and TRBJ1-3; the D gene TCRdb calls, TRBD1, cannot be checked with no DNA. This CDR3 comprises 17 residues. CDR1 MGHDK and CDR2 SYGVNS come from the germline V gene. The CDR3 reads CASSVGTGPRVGNTIYF.

J is TRBJ2-7 and V is TRBV5-1; the TCRdb D gene call, TRBD1, has no DNA to confirm it. The CDR3 has 15 amino acids. Germline V gene lookup returns CDR1 SGHRS and CDR2 YFSETQ. This CDR3 is CASSLAGQVHDEQYF.

The chain has TRBV29-1 and TRBJ2-1; the TCRdb D gene call, TRBD2, has no DNA to confirm it. This CDR3 region has 12 residues. CDR1 and CDR2 from the germline V gene are SQVTM and ANQGSEA. The CDR3 is CSVERGGHEQFF.

The chain joins TRBV12-3 or TRBV12-4 to TRBJ2-1; TCRdb picks TRBD1, but there is no DNA to check that call. CDR3 length equals 15 residues. The CDR3 is CASSLGGTPRDEQFF.

The chain is built from TRBV4-2 and TRBJ2-1; the TCRdb call, TRBD2, lacks DNA for checking. CDR1 LGHNA and CDR2 YNFKEQ come from the germline V gene. The CDR3 extends over 17 amino acids. CDR3 in amino acids: CASSQEARFSGGEEQFF.

The chain recombines TRBV5-1 with TRBJ2-5; TCRdb reports TRBD2, a call that lacks DNA to check it against. The CDR3 runs 14 residues. Per the germline V gene, CDR1 is SGHRS and CDR2 is YFSETQ. CDR3 sequence: CASTTSGSQETQYF.

The rearrangement links TRBV5-1 to TRBJ2-1; the D gene TCRdb calls, TRBD2, cannot be checked with no DNA. Germline lookup yields CDR1 SGHRS and CDR2 YFSETQ. This CDR3 region has 13 residues. CDR3 sequence reads: CASSLGLAGEQFF.

The rearrangement links TRBV7-9 to TRBJ1-3; TCRdb names TRBD1, which stays unverified in the absence of DNA. The CDR3 contains 15 residues. Germline lookup yields CDR1 SEHNR and CDR2 FQNEAQ (reference sequence). Here the CDR3 reads CASSLAGETGNTIYF.

The chain combines TRBV5-1 with TRBJ2-1. Germline assignment: CDR1 SGHRS and CDR2 YFSETQ. The CDR3 has 16 amino acids. This CDR3 reads CASSLGGGSSYNEQFF. The variable domain in full, completed from reference TRBV5-1 and TRBJ2-1, reads KAGVTQTPRYLIKTRGQQVTLSCSPISGHRSVSWYQQTPGQGLQFLFEYFSETQRNKGNFPGRFSGRQFSNSRSEMNVSTLELGDSALYLCASSLGGGSSYNEQFFGPGTRLTVL.

This chain joins TRBV12-3 or TRBV12-4 and TRBJ2-2; TCRdb selects TRBD2, and the lack of DNA leaves this call unchecked. The CDR3 length is 13 residues. The CDR3 protein is CASSLGGRGELFF.

This chain links TRBV27 with TRBJ1-4; TCRdb gives TRBD1 as the D gene, but with no DNA this cannot be confirmed. Germline loops: CDR1 MNHEY, CDR2 SMNVEV (reference sequence). This CDR3 contains 12 residues. CDR3 amino acids: CASSSLGGRLFF. The full variable domain, completed using reference TRBV27 and TRBJ1-4, is EAQVTQNPRYLITVTGKKLTVTCSQNMNHEYMSWYRQDPGLGLRQIYYSMNVEVTDKGDVPEGYKVSRKEKRNFPLILESPSPNQTSLYFCASSSLGGRLFFGSGTQLSVL.

This sequence joins TRBV2 and TRBJ1-4; without DNA, the TCRdb call of TRBD1 cannot be checked. The CDR3 consists of 13 residues. Per the germline V gene, CDR1 is SNHLY and CDR2 is FYNNEI. This CDR3 is CASKDRADEKLFF.

J is TRBJ2-1 and V is TRBV28; TCRdb's D call, TRBD2, is unchecked because there is no DNA. The CDR3 contains 17 residues. The V gene's germline CDR1 is MDHEN and CDR2 SYDVKM. CDR3 residues: CASRPPEGRLTYNEQFF. The full variable domain, in which reference TRBV28 and TRBJ2-1 provide the parts outside the CDR3, is DVKVTQSSRYLVKRTGEKVFLECVQDMDHENMFWYRQDPGLGLRLIYFSYDVKMKEKGDIPEGYSVSREKKERFSLILESASTNQTSMYLCASRPPEGRLTYNEQFFGPGTRLTVL.

The rearrangement uses TRBV20-1 and TRBJ2-7; the D gene TCRdb calls, TRBD1, cannot be checked with no DNA. The CDR3 is 12 residues long. The V gene's germline CDR1 is DFQATT and CDR2 SNEGSKA (reference sequence). This chain's CDR3 is CSARDAGTEQYF.

The rearrangement links TRBV12-3 or TRBV12-4 to TRBJ1-2; TCRdb calls TRBD1, which cannot be checked without DNA. The CDR3 length is 12 residues. CDR3 sequence: CAIFGGDYGYTF.

The chain is built from TRBV7-2 and TRBJ2-1; TCRdb calls TRBD1, which cannot be checked without DNA. CDR1 is SGHTA and CDR2 is FQGNSA in the germline V gene. The CDR3 has 13 amino acids. The CDR3 here is CASSQPGVNEQFF.

The chain uses TRBV6-6 and TRBJ2-1; TCRdb gives TRBD2 as the D gene, but with no DNA this cannot be confirmed. The CDR3 extends over 14 amino acids. Per the germline V gene, CDR1 is MNHNY and CDR2 is SVGAGI (reference sequence). The CDR3 loop reads CASTRLAGVGEQFF.

J is TRBJ2-6 and V is TRBV4-2; the TCRdb call, TRBD2, lacks DNA for checking. Germline CDR1 reads LGHNA; CDR2 reads YNFKEQ. This CDR3 has 19 amino acids. The CDR3 spells CASSQDRRGIPPGANVLTF.

V and J are TRBV2 and TRBJ1-1; TCRdb proposes TRBD1, but this gene call is untestable without DNA. CDR3 length equals 16 residues. Per the germline V gene, CDR1 is SNHLY and CDR2 is FYNNEI. The chain's CDR3 is CASSDHQGQGSTEAFF.

The CDR3 sequence: CSVGGTSGRPYNEQFF. This rearrangement joins TRBV29-1 to TRBJ2-1; absent DNA, TCRdb's TRBD2 call cannot be checked. CDR3 length: 16 residues. Germline V lookup: CDR1 SQVTM, CDR2 ANQGSEA.